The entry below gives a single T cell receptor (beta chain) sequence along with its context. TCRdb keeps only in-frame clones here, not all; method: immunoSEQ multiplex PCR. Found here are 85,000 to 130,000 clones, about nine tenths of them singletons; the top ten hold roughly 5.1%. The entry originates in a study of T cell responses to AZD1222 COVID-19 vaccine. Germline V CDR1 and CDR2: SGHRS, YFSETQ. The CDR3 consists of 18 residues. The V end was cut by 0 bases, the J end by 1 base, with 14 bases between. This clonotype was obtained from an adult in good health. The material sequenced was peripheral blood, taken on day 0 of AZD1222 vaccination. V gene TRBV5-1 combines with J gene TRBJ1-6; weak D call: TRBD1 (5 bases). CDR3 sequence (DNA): TGCGCCAGCAGCTTGGGTCGTTGGGACGGTTCCTATAATTCACCCCTCCACTTT. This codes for CASSLGRWDGSYNSPLHF.